This T cell receptor beta chain was observed in a study of T cells after yellow fever vaccination. This clonotype was recorded many times. TCRdb re-derived calls from the 5' RACE reads in MiXCR, one entry per CDR3 protein. This table holds some 240,000 distinct CDR3 sequences, under 3.5% found once. The sample in question was CD4+ T cells sorted from PBMCs, obtained 10 days after the yellow fever booster vaccination. The sequence derives from a man aged 18 to 29 who received the YFV17D yellow fever vaccine.

DNA for the CDR3: TGTGCCAGCAGTGACTCGAGAGGGGGGGCGAGAGATACGCAGTATTTT. It specifies CASSDSRGGARDTQYF. V is TRBV6-4 and J is TRBJ2-3, with TRBD2 as a possible D gene (7 bases). CDR3 size: 16 residues. The germline V and J ends were trimmed by 0 bases and 5 bases, with 15 bases remaining between them. Germline loops: CDR1 MRHNA, CDR2 SNTAGT.